A selection of T cell receptor beta chains follows, all from one sample in a study of control samples from healthy donors and cancer patients. TCRdb's copy holds only in-frame clones and misses some; the assay was immunoSEQ multiplex PCR. The table lists about 130,000 clones, approximately 92% of them singletons, with 2% to 3% in the top ten. The sequenced sample consisted of blood. These receptors all stem from a man aged 40-49 years in good health. Each CDR3 is given with its conserved first and last residue. D genes are given only for firm matches. Expanded clones get a size class; other rows say once, few or many, or leave the size out.

j_gene,abundance,v_gene,d_gene,CDR3aa,CDR3nt
TRBJ1-5,.,TRBV5-3,.,CARSLRSGGGKGQPQHF,TGTGCCAGAAGCTTGAGATCGGGAGGGGGGAAGGGTCAGCCCCAGCATTTT
TRBJ1-4,.,TRBV5-1,.,CASSFRGRTYEKLFF,TGCGCCAGCAGCTTCAGGGGTCGAACTTATGAAAAACTGTTTTTT
TRBJ2-7,.,TRBV28,TRBD2,CASSGRVNYEQYF,TGTGCCAGCAGTGGGAGGGTCAACTACGAGCAGTACTTC
TRBJ1-3,.,TRBV27,.,CASSYGPHSGNTIYF,TGTGCCAGCAGTTACGGGCCGCACTCTGGAAACACCATATATTTT
TRBJ2-3,.,TRBV18,TRBD1,CASSSSVGQAADTQYF,TGTGCCAGCTCATCATCAGTGGGACAGGCCGCAGATACGCAGTATTTT
TRBJ1-4,once,TRBV5-1,TRBD1,CASSLGQRATNEKLFF,TGCGCCAGCAGCCTGGGACAGCGTGCAACTAATGAAAAACTGTTTTTT
TRBJ1-5,.,TRBV28,TRBD1,CASRSTGGGQPQHF,TGTGCCAGCAGGTCTACAGGGGGAGGTCAGCCCCAGCATTTT
TRBJ1-4,.,TRBV5-6,TRBD1,CASSDRGREKLFF,TGTGCCAGCAGCGACAGGGGGCGGGAAAAACTGTTTTTT
TRBJ1-1,.,TRBV9,.,CASSGDMNTEAFF,TGTGCCAGCAGCGGAGATATGAACACTGAAGCTTTCTTT
TRBJ2-1,.,TRBV13,.,CASSFLDGGIYNEQFF,TGTGCCAGCAGCTTCCTGGATGGGGGAATTTACAATGAGCAGTTCTTC
TRBJ2-1,.,TRBV18,.,CASSPSGNYNEQFF,TGTGCCAGCTCACCGTCGGGAAACTACAATGAGCAGTTCTTC
TRBJ1-4,.,TRBV5-4,.,CASSVDLIGTNEKLFF,TGTGCCAGCAGCGTGGACCTGATAGGGACTAATGAAAAACTGTTTTTT
TRBJ1-4,.,TRBV19,.,CASSLRWDEKLFF,TGTGCCAGTAGTCTACGATGGGATGAAAAACTGTTTTTT
TRBJ1-1,.,TRBV6-2/TRBV6-3,.,CASSLDSYNTEAFF,TGTGCCAGCAGCCTAGACAGCTATAACACTGAAGCTTTCTTT
TRBJ1-2,.,TRBV25-1,.,CASSEVSNYGYTF,TGTGCCAGCAGTGAGGTCAGTAACTATGGCTACACCTTC
TRBJ1-6,.,TRBV11-2,.,CASSLESGYTNSPLHF,TGTGCCAGCAGCTTAGAGTCGGGGTATACTAATTCACCCCTCCACTTT
TRBJ1-3,once,TRBV7-9,.,CASSLEGSSGNTIYF,TGTGCCAGCAGCTTAGAGGGGTCCTCTGGAAACACCATATATTTT
TRBJ2-5,.,TRBV3-1/TRBV3-2,.,CASSQGPGAHAETQYF,TGTGCCAGCAGCCAAGGTCCGGGGGCCCATGCTGAGACCCAGTACTTC
TRBJ2-7,.,TRBV9,.,CASSVGELGEQYF,TGTGCCAGCAGCGTAGGCGAGTTGGGCGAGCAGTACTTC
TRBJ2-3,.,TRBV5-1,.,CASSLETVSTDTQYF,TGCGCCAGCAGCTTGGAAACGGTGAGCACAGATACGCAGTATTTT
TRBJ2-7,.,TRBV6-5,TRBD1,CASRAPGQGFHEQYF,TGTGCCAGCAGAGCACCGGGACAGGGGTTCCACGAGCAGTACTTC
TRBJ1-5,once,TRBV18,.,CASSDRPFNQPQHF,TGTGCCAGCTCAGACAGGCCCTTCAATCAGCCCCAGCATTTT
TRBJ1-3,.,TRBV19,.,CASRRRPRLGNTIYF,TGTGCCAGTAGGAGACGCCCCCGGCTGGGAAACACCATATATTTT
TRBJ2-5,.,TRBV3-1/TRBV3-2,TRBD1,CASSLGQGETQYF,TGTGCCAGCAGCCTAGGACAGGGTGAGACCCAGTACTTC
TRBJ2-3,.,TRBV5-1,TRBD2,CASSKAGPTDTQYF,TGCGCCAGCAGCAAAGCGGGACCCACAGATACGCAGTATTTT
TRBJ2-1,.,TRBV29-1,.,CSVEDPFVSNEQFF,TGCAGCGTTGAAGACCCCTTTGTAAGCAATGAGCAGTTCTTC
TRBJ2-1,.,TRBV11-2,.,CASSILNGGSGNEQFF,TGTGCCAGCAGCATACTTAATGGTGGTTCCGGCAATGAGCAGTTCTTC
TRBJ2-5,.,TRBV3-1/TRBV3-2,TRBD2,CASSSTSGEIQETQYF,TGTGCCAGCAGCTCCACTAGCGGGGAAATCCAAGAGACCCAGTACTTC
TRBJ2-7,.,TRBV9,.,CASSVGTYAYEQYF,TGTGCCAGCAGCGTAGGGACCTACGCCTACGAGCAGTACTTC
TRBJ2-7,few,TRBV6-6,TRBD1,CASSITQGAVEQYF,TGTGCCAGCAGTATTACTCAGGGGGCAGTCGAGCAGTACTTC
TRBJ2-1,.,TRBV7-2,.,CASSPDVGGAGNEQFF,TGTGCCAGCAGCCCAGATGTGGGGGGGGCCGGCAATGAGCAGTTCTTC
TRBJ2-1,.,TRBV29-1,.,CSVSVRGGFNEQFF,TGCAGCGTGTCGGTCAGGGGAGGGTTCAATGAGCAGTTCTTC
TRBJ1-2,.,TRBV11-2,.,CASSLAGSNGYTF,TGTGCCAGCAGCTTAGCCGGGTCGAATGGCTACACCTTC
TRBJ1-4,.,TRBV28,.,CASSSYGPRKLFF,TGTGCCAGCAGTTCCTACGGACCACGGAAACTGTTTTTT
TRBJ1-5,few,TRBV6-2/TRBV6-3,.,CASSYATVAQHF,TGTGCCAGCAGTTACGCAACAGTGGCCCAGCATTTT
TRBJ1-2,once,TRBV5-1,TRBD1,CASSPGQGARGYTF,TGCGCCAGCAGCCCCGGACAGGGGGCGCGTGGCTACACCTTC
TRBJ1-1,.,TRBV5-1,.,CASSLEARARGEAFF,TGCGCCAGCAGCTTGGAAGCCAGGGCCAGGGGTGAAGCTTTCTTT
TRBJ2-5,.,TRBV27,.,CASSLSLGFQETQYF,TGTGCCAGCAGTTTATCATTAGGGTTTCAAGAGACCCAGTACTTC
TRBJ1-4,.,TRBV11-2,TRBD1,CASTKTGSEKLFF,TGTGCCAGCACCAAGACAGGGAGTGAAAAACTGTTTTTT
TRBJ2-2,.,TRBV28,TRBD1,CASKTGTGFTGELFF,TGTGCCAGCAAAACCGGGACAGGGTTCACCGGGGAGCTGTTTTTT